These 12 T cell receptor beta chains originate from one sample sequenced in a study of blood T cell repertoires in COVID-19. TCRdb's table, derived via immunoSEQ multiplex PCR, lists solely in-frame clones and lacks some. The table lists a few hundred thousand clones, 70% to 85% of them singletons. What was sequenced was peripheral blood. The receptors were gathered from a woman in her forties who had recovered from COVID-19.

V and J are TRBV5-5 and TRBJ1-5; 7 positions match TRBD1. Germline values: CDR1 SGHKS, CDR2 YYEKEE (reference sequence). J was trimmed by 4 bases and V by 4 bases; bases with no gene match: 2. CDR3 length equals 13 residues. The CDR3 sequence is CASSRTGNQPQHF. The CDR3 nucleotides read TGTGCCAGCAGCAGGACAGGAAATCAGCCCCAGCATTTT.

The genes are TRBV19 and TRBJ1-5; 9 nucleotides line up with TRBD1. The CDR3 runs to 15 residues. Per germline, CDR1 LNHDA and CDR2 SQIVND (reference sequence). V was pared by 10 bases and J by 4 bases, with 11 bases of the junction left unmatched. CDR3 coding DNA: TGTGCCACCCGCCGCGGACAGGGGAAGAATCAGCCCCAGCATTTT. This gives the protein CATRRGQGKNQPQHF.

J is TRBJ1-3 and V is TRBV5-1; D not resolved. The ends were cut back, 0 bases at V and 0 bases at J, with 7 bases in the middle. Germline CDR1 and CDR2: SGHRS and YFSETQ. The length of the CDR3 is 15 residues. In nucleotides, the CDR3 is TGCGCCAGCAGCTTGGTAGAGGACTCTGGAAACACCATATATTTT. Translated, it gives CASSLVEDSGNTIYF. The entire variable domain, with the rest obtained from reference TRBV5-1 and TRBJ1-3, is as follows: KAGVTQTPRYLIKTRGQQVTLSCSPISGHRSVSWYQQTPGQGLQFLFEYFSETQRNKGNFPGRFSGRQFSNSRSEMNVSTLELGDSALYLCASSLVEDSGNTIYFGEGSWLTVV.

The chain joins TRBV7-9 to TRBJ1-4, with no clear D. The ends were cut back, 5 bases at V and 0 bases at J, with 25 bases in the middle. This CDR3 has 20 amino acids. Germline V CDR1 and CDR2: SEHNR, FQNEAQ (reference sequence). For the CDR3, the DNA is TGTGCCAGCAGCACCAACATAAACGCCGAGGACTTAGCAACTAATGAAAAACTGTTTTTT. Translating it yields CASSTNINAEDLATNEKLFF.

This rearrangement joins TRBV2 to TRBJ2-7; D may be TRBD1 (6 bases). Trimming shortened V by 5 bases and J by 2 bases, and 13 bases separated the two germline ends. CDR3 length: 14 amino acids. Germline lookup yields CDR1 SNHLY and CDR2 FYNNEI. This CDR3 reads CASSRDGTTYEQYF. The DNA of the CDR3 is TGTGCCAGCAGTCGGGACGGGACAACCTACGAGCAGTACTTC.

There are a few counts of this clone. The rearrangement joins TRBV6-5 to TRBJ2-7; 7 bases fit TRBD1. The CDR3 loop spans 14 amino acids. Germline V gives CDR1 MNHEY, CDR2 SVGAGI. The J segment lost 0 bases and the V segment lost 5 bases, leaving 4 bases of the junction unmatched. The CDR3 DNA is TGTGCCAGCAGTCCCGGACAGGTCTCCTACGAGCAGTACTTC. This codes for CASSPGQVSYEQYF.

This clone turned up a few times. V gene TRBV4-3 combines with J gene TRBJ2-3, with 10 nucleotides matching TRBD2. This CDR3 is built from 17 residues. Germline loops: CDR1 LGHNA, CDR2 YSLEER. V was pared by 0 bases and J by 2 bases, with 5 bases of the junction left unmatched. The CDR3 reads CASSQDLAGDHTDTQYF. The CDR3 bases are TGCGCCAGCAGCCAAGACCTAGCGGGGGACCACACAGATACGCAGTATTTT.

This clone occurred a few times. In DNA form, the CDR3 reads TGTGCCAGTAGTACGGACAGGAACACTGAAGCTTTCTTT. Translated, it gives CASSTDRNTEAFF. This chain joins TRBV19 and TRBJ1-1; D might be TRBD1 (6 bases). Looked up from germline, CDR1 is LNHDA and CDR2 is SQIVND (reference sequence). Trimming took off 4 bases at V and 1 base at J, with 7 bases between the two ends. The CDR3 sequence is 13 residues long.

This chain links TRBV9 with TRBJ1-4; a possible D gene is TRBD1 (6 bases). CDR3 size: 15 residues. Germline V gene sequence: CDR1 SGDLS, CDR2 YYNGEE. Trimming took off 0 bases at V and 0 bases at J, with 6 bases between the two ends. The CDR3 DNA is TGTGCCAGCAGCGTAGGGACAGCAACTAATGAAAAACTGTTTTTT. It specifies CASSVGTATNEKLFF.

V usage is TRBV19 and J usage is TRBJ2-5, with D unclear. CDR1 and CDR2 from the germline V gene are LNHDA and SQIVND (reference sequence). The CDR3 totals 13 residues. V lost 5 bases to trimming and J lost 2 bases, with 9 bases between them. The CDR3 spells CASSFSQQETQYF. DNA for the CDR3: TGTGCCAGTAGTTTTTCCCAACAAGAGACCCAGTACTTC.

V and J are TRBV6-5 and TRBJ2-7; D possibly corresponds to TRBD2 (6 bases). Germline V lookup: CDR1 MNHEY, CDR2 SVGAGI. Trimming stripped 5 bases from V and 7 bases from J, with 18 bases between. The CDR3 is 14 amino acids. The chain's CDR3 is CASSPMRGPWEQYF. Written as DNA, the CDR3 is TGTGCCAGCAGTCCGATGCGGGGCCCTTGGGAGCAGTACTTC.

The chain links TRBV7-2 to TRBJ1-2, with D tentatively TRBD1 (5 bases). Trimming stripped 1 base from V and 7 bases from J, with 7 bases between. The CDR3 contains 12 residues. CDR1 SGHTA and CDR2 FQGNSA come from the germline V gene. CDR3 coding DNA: TGTGCCAGCAGCTTAGATGGGGCTGGCTACACCTTC. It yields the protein CASSLDGAGYTF.